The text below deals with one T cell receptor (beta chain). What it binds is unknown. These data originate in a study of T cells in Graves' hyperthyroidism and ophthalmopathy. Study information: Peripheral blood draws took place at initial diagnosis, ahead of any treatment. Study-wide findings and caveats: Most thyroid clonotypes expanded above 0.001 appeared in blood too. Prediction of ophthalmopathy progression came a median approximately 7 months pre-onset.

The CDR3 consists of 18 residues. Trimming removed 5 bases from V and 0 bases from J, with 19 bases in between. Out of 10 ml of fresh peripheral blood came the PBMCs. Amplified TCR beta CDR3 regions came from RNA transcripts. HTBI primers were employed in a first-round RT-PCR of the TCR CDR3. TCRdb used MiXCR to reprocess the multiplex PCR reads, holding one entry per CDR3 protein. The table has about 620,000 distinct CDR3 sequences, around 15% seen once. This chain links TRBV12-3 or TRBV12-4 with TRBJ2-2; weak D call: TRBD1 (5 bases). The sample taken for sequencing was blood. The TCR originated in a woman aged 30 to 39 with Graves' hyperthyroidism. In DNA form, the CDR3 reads TGTGCCAGCAGTCAACAATTACGCAGGGAACCGAACACCGGGGAGCTGTTTTTT. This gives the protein CASSQQLRREPNTGELFF.